This T cell receptor beta chain was sequenced during a study of CD8 T cells in Susac syndrome. The V segment lost 2 bases and the J segment 2 bases; nucleotides outside the gene matches: 3. In germline, CDR1 is SEHNR, CDR2 FQNEAQ (reference sequence). The CDR3 runs to 16 residues. Random hexamers primed reverse transcription of 0.5 to 1 ug RNA. immunoSEQ multiplex PCR amplified TCR beta CDR3 across 54 Vbeta, 13 Jbeta. Using its own MiXCR run on the immunoSEQ multiplex PCR reads, TCRdb lists one record per CDR3 protein. The data show just over 300,000 distinct CDR3 sequences, 92% seen once. TCR beta sequencing was performed on blood CD8+ and CD4+ T cells. FACS was used to enrich TEMRA cells, whereas the CD8+ and CD4+ T cells were obtained by negative isolation.

The sequence was obtained from a human donor with multiple sclerosis. The rearrangement joins TRBV7-9 to TRBJ2-7, with TRBD2 matching 13 bases. The sample taken for sequencing was CD4+ T cells from PBMCs. The DNA of the CDR3 is TGTGCCAGCAGCTTAACTAGCGGGAGGGTGCCCTACGAGCAGTACTTC. Amino acid sequence: CASSLTSGRVPYEQYF.